This TCR beta chain comes out of a study of blood T cell repertoires in COVID-19. CDR1 and CDR2 (germline): SGHAT, FQNNGV. The CDR3 length is 16 residues. Unmatched junction bases numbered 12, after V lost 5 bases and J lost 7 bases. Methods used by the authors: Estimation of nucleated cell counts relied on the amplification of reference gene primers. The assay was immunoSEQ multiplex PCR, and TCRdb's table has in-frame clones only and misses some. That table supplies the V and J calls and clone size; D and trimming were determined from the DNA. The sample lists a few hundred thousand clones, 85% to 90% occurring once. One Seattle source followed patients from active infection through their disease course.

The clonotype comes from a woman aged 45-60 years with COVID-19, enrolled during active disease. V and J are TRBV11-2 and TRBJ2-3; TRBD2 matches 10 bases. The sample consisted of peripheral blood. The CDR3 here is CASSTDFGLAVYTQYF. CDR3 sequence (DNA): TGTGCCAGCAGCACTGATTTTGGACTAGCGGTGTATACGCAGTATTTT. The full variable domain, in which reference TRBV11-2 and TRBJ2-3 provide the parts outside the CDR3, is EAGVAQSPRYKIIEKRQSVAFWCNPISGHATLYWYQQILGQGPKLLIQFQNNGVVDDSQLPKDRFSAERLKGVDSTLKIQPAKLEDSAVYLCASSTDFGLAVYTQYFGPGTRLTVL.